The present TCR beta chain was sequenced within a study of T cell repertoires in cytomegalovirus infection. On this clonotype: Antigen unknown.

Trimming stripped 5 bases from V and 0 bases from J, with 13 bases between. Germline CDR1 reads LNHNV; CDR2 reads YYDKDF (reference sequence). This CDR3 has 15 residues. TCRdb used MiXCR to reprocess the reads, holding one entry per CDR3 protein. The sample lists about 920,000 distinct CDR3 sequences, roughly 30% occurring once. The V and J genes are TRBV15 and TRBJ1-1; D uncertain. The specimen was cultured CD8+ T cells from PBMCs, collected from culture after CMV antigen stimulation. The sequence was obtained from a human donor in good health (CMV status not recorded). Some clones in this sample may be carry-over from other donors' samples. In nucleotides, the CDR3 is TGTGCCACCAGCGATTCAGGCCCCCTGAACACTGAAGCTTTCTTT. It yields the protein CATSDSGPLNTEAFF. The variable domain in full, completed from reference TRBV15 and TRBJ1-1, reads DAMVIQNPRYQVTQFGKPVTLSCSQTLNHNVMYWYQQKSSQAPKLLFHYYDKDFNNEADTPDNFQSRRPNTSFCFLDIRSPGLGDTAMYLCATSDSGPLNTEAFFGQGTRLTVV.